The source of this T cell receptor beta chain is a study of cytomegalovirus exposure and HLA in healthy donors. CDR1 is SGHRS, CDR2 YFSETQ, per germline. CDR3 length: 16 amino acids. Trimming pared 3 bases from V and 1 base from J, leaving 15 bases between. Study-wide results and caveats: A later analysis showed TCR association rates differing by HLA locus, peaking at DRB1 and lowest at HLA-C.

The PCR employed 60 Vbeta primers together with 13 Jbeta primers. The repertoire was sequenced with immunoSEQ multiplex PCR; TCRdb's copy has only in-frame clones and lacks some. The repertoire holds around 130,000 clones, with over 6.5% as singletons. About this clone: Its antigen is unknown.

The V gene is TRBV5-1, the J gene TRBJ2-3, with D perhaps matching TRBD2 (6 bases). Sequencing was done on a sample of PBMCs. The receptor was derived from a woman aged 40 to 49 in good health and CMV-seropositive. The CDR3: CASSSRLVSRTDTQYF. The CDR3 nucleotides are TGCGCCAGCAGCTCTCGACTAGTTTCCCGCACAGATACGCAGTATTTT. Variable domain in full (rest from reference TRBV5-1 and TRBJ2-3): KAGVTQTPRYLIKTRGQQVTLSCSPISGHRSVSWYQQTPGQGLQFLFEYFSETQRNKGNFPGRFSGRQFSNSRSEMNVSTLELGDSALYLCASSSRLVSRTDTQYFGPGTRLTVL.